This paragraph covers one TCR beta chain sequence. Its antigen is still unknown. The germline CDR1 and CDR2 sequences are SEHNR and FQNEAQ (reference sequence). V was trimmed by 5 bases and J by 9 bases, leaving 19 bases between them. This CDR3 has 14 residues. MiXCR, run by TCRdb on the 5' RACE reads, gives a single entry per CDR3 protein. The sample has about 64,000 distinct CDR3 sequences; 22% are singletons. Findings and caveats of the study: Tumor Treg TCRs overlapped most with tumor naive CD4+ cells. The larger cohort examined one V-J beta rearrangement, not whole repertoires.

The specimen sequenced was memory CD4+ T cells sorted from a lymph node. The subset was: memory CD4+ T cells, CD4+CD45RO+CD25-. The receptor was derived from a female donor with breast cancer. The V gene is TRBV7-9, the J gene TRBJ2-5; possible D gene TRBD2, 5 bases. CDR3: CASSPWTLEVPQYF. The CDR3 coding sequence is TGTGCCAGCAGCCCTTGGACCCTGGAGGTGCCCCAGTACTTC.